This TCR beta chain was recorded in a study of human CD8 memory T cell subsets. Buffy coats of healthy donors supplied the PBMC. The starting material, duplicate vials of about 150,000 sorted CD8+ T cells per subset, provided the RNA. Germline V CDR1 and CDR2: ENHRY, SYGVKD. This CDR3 region has 14 residues. Making the TCR beta libraries relied on UMI-labeled 5' RACE. In the original workflow: Every library of TCR beta sequences contained functional CDR3 beta clonotypes numbering between 3,000 and 18,000. From the 5' RACE reads, TCRdb lists one entry per CDR3 protein and no DNA. In this record, the V and J calls reflect TCRdb's handling and not the investigators' own analysis. This repertoire includes approximately 12,000 distinct CDR3 sequences.

This sequence originates from a human donor in good health. The chain uses TRBV10-3 and TRBJ2-7; TCRdb designates TRBD1, a call that cannot be tested without DNA. The sequenced sample consisted of CD8+ T cells from PBMCs. CDR3 region: CAISESRGDDEQYF.